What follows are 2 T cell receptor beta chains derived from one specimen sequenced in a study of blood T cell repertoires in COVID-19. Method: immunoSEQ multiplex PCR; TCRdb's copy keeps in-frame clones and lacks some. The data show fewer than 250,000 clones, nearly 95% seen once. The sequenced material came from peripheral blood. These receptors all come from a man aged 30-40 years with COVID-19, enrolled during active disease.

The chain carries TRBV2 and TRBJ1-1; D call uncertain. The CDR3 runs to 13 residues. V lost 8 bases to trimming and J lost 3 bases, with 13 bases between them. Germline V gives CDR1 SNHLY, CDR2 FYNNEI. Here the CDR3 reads CASFPDGDTEAFF. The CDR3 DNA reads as TGTGCCAGCTTCCCCGACGGAGACACTGAAGCTTTCTTT.

CDR3 region: CASSQIQGARANGYTF. CDR3 sequence (DNA): TGTGCCAGCAGCCAAATACAGGGGGCGAGGGCAAATGGCTACACCTTC. The V gene is TRBV11-1, the J gene TRBJ1-2; TRBD1 agrees at 9 bases. Germline CDR1 reads SGHAT; CDR2 reads FQDESV (reference sequence). Germline trimming cut 5 bases from V and 6 bases from J; bases unmatched to any gene: 13. CDR3 length equals 16 residues.